This note documents a single T cell receptor (beta chain) sequence. Its antigen is unidentified. These data belong to a study of shared clonotypes between healthy human individuals. The overall study: CD4 naive and CD4 memory each took three plates per donor, while CD8 naive took two and CD8 memory one. Study-wide results and limits: Donor scarcity curtailed the genetic and exposure-history diversity represented herein.

Terminally differentiated effector memory CD45RA+ cells were left out of the naive CD8 fraction, which was CD45RO-negative and positively selected for CCR7. All participating donors were Caucasian adults from Nashville, Tennessee. The assay was carried out at the deep level. Clones were sequenced by immunoSEQ multiplex PCR, and TCRdb holds only the in-frame ones, with some missing. The repertoire holds about 2 million clones, with about 95% as singletons. In germline, CDR1 is MGHRA, CDR2 YSYEKL. The CDR3 is 14 residues long. The germline V and J ends were trimmed by 0 bases and 3 bases, with 9 bases remaining between them.

This TCR was sampled from a man younger than 30 in good health. The chain uses TRBV4-1 and TRBJ2-7; unclear D gene. Sequenced sample: naive CD8+ T cells sorted from blood. CDR3 sequence reads: CASSQDVRNYEQYF. The CDR3, as DNA: TGCGCCAGCAGCCAAGATGTGAGAAACTACGAGCAGTACTTC.